This T cell receptor (beta chain) was captured in a study of beta chain features in type 1 diabetes. Broader study findings: The study found moderately but significantly shorter TCRB CDR3s in all four CD4+ subsets of Type 1 diabetes patients. Individuals with type 1 diabetes displayed fewer insertions and more deletions at VDJ junctions.

What was sequenced were expressed TCRB transcripts, since all of the isolated RNA had been reverse transcribed. TCRdb's table, derived via immunoSEQ multiplex PCR, lists solely in-frame clones and lacks some. The sample carries approximately 300,000 clones, roughly 9.6% recorded once. This clone was seen only a few times. The antigen is unknown. Compared with germline, one end of the junction differs, possibly owing to a read error. Germline-derived CDR1 and CDR2 are SGHAT and FQNNGV. The CDR3 extends over 15 amino acids. The chain recombines TRBV11-2 with TRBJ2-1; TRBD2 agrees at 11 bases. The source material was naive CD4+ T cells from blood. This receptor was identified in a woman in her twenties or thirties in good health. Written as DNA, the CDR3 is TGTGCCAGCAGCTCCATAGCGGGAGGGCCGAAAAATCGTGTCTTC. The encoded protein is CASSSIAGGPKNRVF.